These T cell receptor beta chains were read from a single sample in a study of OX40 agonist ivuxolimab in advanced cancers. TCRdb's copy holds only in-frame clones and misses some; the assay was immunoSEQ multiplex PCR. Of 15,000 or so clones in the sample, around 77% were seen once. Sequenced here: CD4+ or CD8+ T cells sorted from blood, sampled in a trial of the OX40 agonist ivuxolimab. These receptors were collected from an adult with an advanced solid tumor such as melanoma, head and neck, liver or kidney cancer. The CDR3 runs from the conserved cysteine through the conserved F or W. The D gene is left open where the match is weak. Expanded clones are given a class, and other clones once, few, many or no size at all.

CDR3aa: CASSQQINRDRISYEQYF; CDR3nt: TGTGCCAGCTCACAACAAATAAACCGGGACAGGATAAGCTACGAGCAGTACTTC; j_gene: TRBJ2-7; v_gene: TRBV18; abundance: NA; d_gene: TRBD1
CDR3aa: CASRNTGGMETQYF; CDR3nt: TGCGCCAGCCGAAATACGGGGGGCATGGAGACCCAGTACTTC; j_gene: TRBJ2-5; v_gene: TRBV10-2; abundance: once; d_gene: NA
CDR3aa: CASSFMVGTEAFF; CDR3nt: TGTGCCAGCAGTTTTATGGTTGGAACTGAAGCTTTCTTT; j_gene: TRBJ1-1; v_gene: TRBV27; abundance: NA; d_gene: NA
CDR3aa: CASSLLNTDTQYF; CDR3nt: TGTGCCAGCAGTTTACTCAACACAGATACGCAGTATTTT; j_gene: TRBJ2-3; v_gene: TRBV28; abundance: NA; d_gene: NA
CDR3aa: CSVESRYNEQFF; CDR3nt: TGCAGCGTTGAGAGTCGGTACAATGAGCAGTTCTTC; j_gene: TRBJ2-1; v_gene: TRBV29-1; abundance: few; d_gene: NA
CDR3aa: CASSLDPSGLATYNEQFF; CDR3nt: TGTGCCAGCAGCTTAGATCCCTCCGGACTAGCGACCTACAATGAGCAGTTCTTC; j_gene: TRBJ2-1; v_gene: TRBV11-3; abundance: NA; d_gene: TRBD2
CDR3aa: CASSQDFGTDASEQYF; CDR3nt: TGCGCCAGCAGCCAAGATTTTGGGACTGACGCGTCCGAGCAGTACTTC; j_gene: TRBJ2-7; v_gene: TRBV4-1; abundance: NA; d_gene: NA
CDR3aa: CASSHQLDGRFYEQYF; CDR3nt: TGCGCCAGCAGCCACCAACTAGACGGGAGATTCTACGAGCAGTACTTC; j_gene: TRBJ2-7; v_gene: TRBV4-1; abundance: NA; d_gene: NA
CDR3aa: CASSAGRTRPDTQYF; CDR3nt: TGTGCCAGCAGTGCGGGACGAACTAGGCCAGATACGCAGTATTTT; j_gene: TRBJ2-3; v_gene: TRBV27; abundance: NA; d_gene: NA
CDR3aa: CASRLGGGEQFF; CDR3nt: TGTGCCAGCCGCCTCGGGGGGGGTGAGCAGTTCTTC; j_gene: TRBJ2-1; v_gene: TRBV27; abundance: NA; d_gene: TRBD2
CDR3aa: CASSNRQGVGTDTQYF; CDR3nt: TGCGCCAGCAGCAACCGACAGGGGGTGGGGACAGATACGCAGTATTTT; j_gene: TRBJ2-3; v_gene: TRBV5-1; abundance: few; d_gene: TRBD1
CDR3aa: CASSGTSGRGNEQFF; CDR3nt: TGTGCCAGCTCGGGTACTAGCGGGAGGGGAAATGAGCAGTTCTTC; j_gene: TRBJ2-1; v_gene: TRBV18; abundance: NA; d_gene: TRBD2
CDR3aa: CASSLPDRWTEAFF; CDR3nt: TGTGCCAGCAGCTTACCGGATCGCTGGACTGAAGCTTTCTTT; j_gene: TRBJ1-1; v_gene: TRBV7-2; abundance: NA; d_gene: NA
CDR3aa: CASSLRWHTF; CDR3nt: TGTGCCAGCAGCTTGAGATGGCACACCTTC; j_gene: TRBJ1-2; v_gene: TRBV11-2; abundance: NA; d_gene: NA
CDR3aa: CASSLGGNEQFF; CDR3nt: TGTGCCAGCAGTTTAGGGGGAAATGAGCAGTTCTTC; j_gene: TRBJ2-1; v_gene: TRBV27; abundance: NA; d_gene: NA
CDR3aa: CASSVVASGNNEQFF; CDR3nt: TGTGCCAGCAGCGTAGTGGCTAGCGGTAACAATGAGCAGTTCTTC; j_gene: TRBJ2-1; v_gene: TRBV9; abundance: NA; d_gene: TRBD2
CDR3aa: CASSQSSGTFPSEQYF; CDR3nt: TGCGCCAGCAGCCAATCCTCCGGGACCTTTCCCTCTGAGCAGTACTTC; j_gene: TRBJ2-7; v_gene: TRBV4-1; abundance: NA; d_gene: NA
CDR3aa: CASSYSVSSYEQYF; CDR3nt: TGTGCCAGCTCCTATAGCGTTAGCTCCTACGAGCAGTACTTC; j_gene: TRBJ2-7; v_gene: TRBV28; abundance: NA; d_gene: NA
CDR3aa: CASRQQVTSYNEQFF; CDR3nt: TGCGCCAGCAGACAACAGGTGACGTCCTACAATGAGCAGTTCTTC; j_gene: TRBJ2-1; v_gene: TRBV5-1; abundance: NA; d_gene: NA
CDR3aa: CASSLGTLGNQPQHF; CDR3nt: TGTGCCAGCAGCTTGGGGACCCTAGGCAATCAGCCCCAGCATTTT; j_gene: TRBJ1-5; v_gene: TRBV5-6; abundance: NA; d_gene: NA
CDR3aa: CASSSPRGGLAGGGYNNEQFF; CDR3nt: TGTGCCAGCAGCTCCCCAAGGGGCGGACTAGCGGGAGGGGGCTACAACAATGAGCAGTTCTTC; j_gene: TRBJ2-1; v_gene: TRBV21-1; abundance: NA; d_gene: NA
CDR3aa: CASSEPFQPQHF; CDR3nt: TGTGCCAGCAGTGAACCGTTTCAGCCCCAGCATTTT; j_gene: TRBJ1-5; v_gene: TRBV2; abundance: NA; d_gene: NA
CDR3aa: CASSLGEGTQYF; CDR3nt: TGTGCCAGCAGCTTGGGTGAGGGGACGCAGTATTTT; j_gene: TRBJ2-3; v_gene: TRBV11-2; abundance: NA; d_gene: NA
CDR3aa: CASSLSGAGEAFF; CDR3nt: TGTGCCAGCAGTTTATCGGGGGCCGGGGAAGCTTTCTTT; j_gene: TRBJ1-1; v_gene: TRBV27; abundance: few; d_gene: NA
CDR3aa: CASSLDRYNEQFF; CDR3nt: TGTGCCAGCAGCTTAGATAGGTACAATGAGCAGTTCTTC; j_gene: TRBJ2-1; v_gene: TRBV11-2; abundance: once; d_gene: NA
CDR3aa: CASSPWDQQTQYF; CDR3nt: TGTGCCAGCAGCCCGTGGGATCAACAGACCCAGTACTTC; j_gene: TRBJ2-5; v_gene: TRBV7-2; abundance: NA; d_gene: NA
CDR3aa: CASAASGSDEQYF; CDR3nt: TGTGCCAGCGCGGCTAGCGGGAGCGACGAGCAGTACTTC; j_gene: TRBJ2-7; v_gene: TRBV6-1; abundance: NA; d_gene: TRBD2
CDR3aa: CASSSPGLAGGMSSYNEQFF; CDR3nt: TGTGCCAGCAGTTCGCCGGGACTAGCGGGAGGTATGAGCTCCTACAATGAGCAGTTCTTC; j_gene: TRBJ2-1; v_gene: TRBV28; abundance: once; d_gene: TRBD2
CDR3aa: CASSADSGSPEKLFF; CDR3nt: TGTGCCAGCAGCGCCGATTCCGGGTCTCCCGAAAAACTGTTTTTT; j_gene: TRBJ1-4; v_gene: TRBV9; abundance: NA; d_gene: NA
CDR3aa: CASSFQPGETQYF; CDR3nt: TGTGCCAGCAGCTTCCAGCCGGGGGAGACCCAGTACTTC; j_gene: TRBJ2-5; v_gene: TRBV7-9; abundance: NA; d_gene: NA
CDR3aa: CASSYDWGVGNEQFF; CDR3nt: TGTGCCAGCAGCTATGATTGGGGAGTGGGTAATGAGCAGTTCTTC; j_gene: TRBJ2-1; v_gene: TRBV11-2; abundance: NA; d_gene: NA
CDR3aa: CAWTPGSMGAGNEQFF; CDR3nt: TGTGCCTGGACCCCCGGCTCGATGGGGGCCGGGAATGAGCAGTTCTTC; j_gene: TRBJ2-1; v_gene: TRBV30; abundance: NA; d_gene: NA
CDR3aa: CASSMTPGTGNSPLHF; CDR3nt: TGTGCCAGCAGTATGACGCCCGGGACAGGGAATTCACCCCTCCACTTT; j_gene: TRBJ1-6; v_gene: TRBV27; abundance: NA; d_gene: TRBD1
CDR3aa: CASSIGAQPQHF; CDR3nt: TGTGCCAGTAGTATTGGTGCGCAGCCCCAGCATTTT; j_gene: TRBJ1-5; v_gene: TRBV19; abundance: few; d_gene: NA
CDR3aa: CASSPSPRDTTATNEKLFF; CDR3nt: TGTGCCAGCAGCCCCTCACCCCGGGACACAACTGCAACTAATGAAAAACTGTTTTTT; j_gene: TRBJ1-4; v_gene: TRBV7-8; abundance: NA; d_gene: NA
CDR3aa: CASSVGIPGELFF; CDR3nt: TGTGCCAGCAGTGTAGGGATCCCCGGGGAGCTGTTTTTT; j_gene: TRBJ2-2; v_gene: TRBV6-1; abundance: NA; d_gene: NA
CDR3aa: CASSPDRTEQFF; CDR3nt: TGTGCCAGCAGCCCTGACAGGACCGAGCAGTTCTTC; j_gene: TRBJ2-1; v_gene: TRBV5-5; abundance: NA; d_gene: NA
CDR3aa: CASSVPPHEQYF; CDR3nt: TGTGCCAGCAGTGTCCCTCCGCACGAGCAGTACTTC; j_gene: TRBJ2-7; v_gene: TRBV6-4; abundance: NA; d_gene: NA
CDR3aa: CSVTHQNTIYF; CDR3nt: TGCAGCGTTACTCACCAAAACACCATATATTTT; j_gene: TRBJ1-3; v_gene: TRBV29-1; abundance: NA; d_gene: NA
CDR3aa: CASKREREGPNTQYF; CDR3nt: TGTGCCAGCAAGAGGGAGCGGGAGGGCCCTAATACGCAGTATTTT; j_gene: TRBJ2-3; v_gene: TRBV2; abundance: NA; d_gene: TRBD2
CDR3aa: CASSPLLVNTEAFF; CDR3nt: TGTGCCAGCAGCCCACTCCTCGTGAACACTGAAGCTTTCTTT; j_gene: TRBJ1-1; v_gene: TRBV11-2; abundance: NA; d_gene: NA